Following are 12 T cell receptor beta chains from one sample sequenced in a study of shared clonotypes between healthy human individuals. This table comes from immunoSEQ multiplex PCR, and its TCRdb copy is limited to in-frame clones, with some not included. The profile covers millions of clones, with around 94% appearing a single time and over 0.12% taken by the ten largest. Sequenced: naive CD4+ T cells sorted from blood. Subset of the sample: CD45RA+ positively selected. All receptors come from a man aged 18 to 35 in good health.

This chain links TRBV4-1 with TRBJ2-1; D ambiguous. Germline V gives CDR1 MGHRA, CDR2 YSYEKL. This CDR3 is 16 amino acids long. V was shortened by 4 bases and J by 6 bases, with 19 bases between the two germline ends. The chain's CDR3 is CASSPGPGDGPNEQFF. The DNA of the CDR3 is TGCGCCAGCAGCCCCGGACCCGGCGACGGGCCCAATGAGCAGTTCTTC.

The chain couples TRBV6-6 to TRBJ1-3; no clear D gene. V lost 8 bases to trimming and J lost 5 bases, with 16 bases between them. The length of the CDR3 is 14 residues. Germline V gene data show CDR1 as MNHNY and CDR2 as SVGAGI (reference sequence). The CDR3 loop is CASSGRPPRNTIYF. CDR3 DNA sequence: TGTGCCAGCTCTGGACGGCCCCCACGAAACACCATATATTTT.

V usage is TRBV9 and J usage is TRBJ1-5; possible D gene TRBD1, 5 bases. The CDR3 totals 13 residues. Trimming stripped 10 bases from V and 7 bases from J, with 18 bases between. Per germline, CDR1 SGDLS and CDR2 YYNGEE. The DNA for the CDR3 is TGTGCCTCGGGGAGGGACCAGGGACAGCCCCAGCATTTT. It specifies CASGRDQGQPQHF.

The chain is built from TRBV30 and TRBJ1-5, with TRBD1 matching 7 bases. The CDR3 totals 13 residues. The germline CDR1 and CDR2 sequences are GTSNPN and SVGIG (reference sequence). J gave up 4 bases and V 7 bases, and 7 bases lay outside the gene matches. The CDR3, as DNA: TGTGCCTATTCAAAGGGGGCTAATCAGCCCCAGCATTTT. Its protein is CAYSKGANQPQHF.

The chain combines TRBV7-9 with TRBJ2-2, with D possibly being TRBD2 (5 bases). The CDR3 length is 16 residues. The V gene lost 0 bases and the J gene lost 4 bases, with 12 bases spanning the gap. The V gene's germline CDR1 is SEHNR and CDR2 FQNEAQ (reference sequence). The CDR3 nucleotides read TGTGCCAGCAGCTTAGCTGGTGGAGGTGGCACCGGGGAGCTGTTTTTT. Its translation is CASSLAGGGGTGELFF.

V usage is TRBV28 and J usage is TRBJ2-6; possibly TRBD1 or TRBD2 for D (5 bases each). Between the trimmed V and J ends, which lost 6 bases and 2 bases, there was a span of 8 bases. Per germline, CDR1 MDHEN and CDR2 SYDVKM. The CDR3 runs 14 residues. In nucleotides, the CDR3 is TGTGCCAGCAGGGGGGAGCCTGGGGCCAACGTCCTGACTTTC. This gives the protein CASRGEPGANVLTF.

The table lists this clone with a few counts. This chain uses TRBV14 with TRBJ1-6; the D gene is possibly TRBD1 (5 bases). Germline lookup yields CDR1 SGHDN and CDR2 FVKESK. This CDR3 is 15 amino acids long. V was pared by 1 base and J by 7 bases, with 11 bases between. This CDR3 reads CASSQVGWGNSPLHF. The CDR3 DNA reads TGTGCCAGCAGCCAAGTCGGCTGGGGGAATTCACCCCTCCACTTT.

In DNA form, the CDR3 reads TGTGCCAGCAGCCCAAGACAGGGAAAAGTCGCCGGGGAGCTGTTTTTT. This encodes CASSPRQGKVAGELFF. V and J are TRBV11-2 and TRBJ2-2; the match to TRBD1 covers 7 bases. From germline, CDR1 is SGHAT and CDR2 FQNNGV. The V segment lost 5 bases and the J segment 6 bases; nucleotides outside the gene matches: 12. This CDR3 has 16 residues.

There are a few counts of this clone. The V and J genes are TRBV5-8 and TRBJ1-2, with D hard to call. Germline CDR1 reads SGHTS; CDR2 reads YDEGEE. The V end was cut by 2 bases, the J end by 6 bases, with 2 bases between. The CDR3 runs to 10 residues. The CDR3 nucleotides are TGTGCCAGCAGCTTTAATGGCTACACCTTC. It is translated as CASSFNGYTF.

This clone was observed once. This chain uses TRBV5-5 with TRBJ1-6; D is undetermined. The CDR3 consists of 17 residues. CDR1 is SGHKS, CDR2 YYEKEE, per germline (reference sequence). V lost 0 bases, J lost 7 bases, and 17 bases lay in between. As DNA, the CDR3 is TGTGCCAGCAGCTTGGATTGGCGGGGTTCGTCGAATTCACCCCTCCACTTT. The encoded protein is CASSLDWRGSSNSPLHF.

The V and J genes are TRBV5-8 and TRBJ2-3; D not certain. The CDR3 contains 17 residues. The germline V and J ends were trimmed by 7 bases and 8 bases, with 29 bases remaining between them. Germline values: CDR1 SGHTS, CDR2 YDEGEE. As DNA, the CDR3 is TGTGCCAGCCTGTCACGGACCAAGGGCCTTTCGGCAGCTACGCAGTATTTT. Protein: CASLSRTKGLSAATQYF. Full variable domain (remainder filled in from reference TRBV5-8 and TRBJ2-3): EAGVTQSPTHLIKTRGQQATLRCSPISGHTSVYWYQQALGLGLQFLLWYDEGEERNRGNFPPRFSGRQFPNYSSELNVNALELEDSALYLCASLSRTKGLSAATQYFGPGTRLTVL.

The rearrangement uses TRBV18 and TRBJ2-1; TRBD2 matches 7 bases. Germline V CDR1 and CDR2: KGHSH, LQKENI. V shed 2 bases and J 0 bases; nucleotides not matched to a gene: 7. The CDR3 loop spans 17 amino acids. The CDR3 protein is CASSPDVGGSSYNEQFF. CDR3 bases: TGTGCCAGCTCACCAGATGTTGGCGGGAGCTCCTACAATGAGCAGTTCTTC. Full variable domain (missing parts from reference TRBV18 and TRBJ2-1): NAGVMQNPRHLVRRRGQEARLRCSPMKGHSHVYWYRQLPEEGLKFMVYLQKENIIDESGMPKERFSAEFPKEGPSILRIQQVVRGDSAAYFCASSPDVGGSSYNEQFFGPGTRLTVL.